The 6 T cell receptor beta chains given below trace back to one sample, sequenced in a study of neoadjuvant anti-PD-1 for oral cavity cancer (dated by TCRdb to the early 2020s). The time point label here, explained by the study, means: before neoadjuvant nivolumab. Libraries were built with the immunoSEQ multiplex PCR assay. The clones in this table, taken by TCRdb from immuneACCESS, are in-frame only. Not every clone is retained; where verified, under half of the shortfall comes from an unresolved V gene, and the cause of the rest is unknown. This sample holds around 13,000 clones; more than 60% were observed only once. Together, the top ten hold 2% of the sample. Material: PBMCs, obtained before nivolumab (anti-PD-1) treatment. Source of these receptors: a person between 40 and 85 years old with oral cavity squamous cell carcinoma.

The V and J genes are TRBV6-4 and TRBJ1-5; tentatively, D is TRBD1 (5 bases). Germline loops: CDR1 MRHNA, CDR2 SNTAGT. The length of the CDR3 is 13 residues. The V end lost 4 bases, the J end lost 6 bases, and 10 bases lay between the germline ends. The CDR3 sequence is CASSAARGQPQHF. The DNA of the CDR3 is TGTGCCAGCAGTGCCGCGAGGGGTCAGCCCCAGCATTTT.

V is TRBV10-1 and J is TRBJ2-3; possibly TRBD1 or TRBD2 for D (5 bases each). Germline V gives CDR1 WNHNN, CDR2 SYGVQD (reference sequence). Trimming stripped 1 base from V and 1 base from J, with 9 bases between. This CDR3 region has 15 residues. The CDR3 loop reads CASSEWGTGTDTQYF. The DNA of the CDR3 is TGCGCCAGCAGTGAGTGGGGGACGGGCACAGATACGCAGTATTTT.

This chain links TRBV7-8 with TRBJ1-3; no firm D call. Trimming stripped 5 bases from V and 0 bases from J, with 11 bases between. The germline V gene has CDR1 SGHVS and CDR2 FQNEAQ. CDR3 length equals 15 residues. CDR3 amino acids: CASSQDGLSGNTIYF. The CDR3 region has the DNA TGTGCCAGCAGCCAAGACGGCCTCTCTGGAAACACCATATATTTT. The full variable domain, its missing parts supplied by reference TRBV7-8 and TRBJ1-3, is GAGVSQSPRYKVAKRGQDVALRCDPISGHVSLFWYQQALGQGPEFLTYFQNEAQLDKSGLPSDRFFAERPEGSVSTLKIQRTQQEDSAVYLCASSQDGLSGNTIYFGEGSWLTVV.

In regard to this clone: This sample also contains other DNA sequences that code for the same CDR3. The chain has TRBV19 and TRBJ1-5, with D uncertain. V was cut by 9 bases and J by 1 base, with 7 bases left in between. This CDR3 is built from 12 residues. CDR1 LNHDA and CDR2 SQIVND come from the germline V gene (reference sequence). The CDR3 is CASSGSNQPQHF. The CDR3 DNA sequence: TGTGCCAGCTCCGGGAGCAATCAGCCCCAGCATTTT.

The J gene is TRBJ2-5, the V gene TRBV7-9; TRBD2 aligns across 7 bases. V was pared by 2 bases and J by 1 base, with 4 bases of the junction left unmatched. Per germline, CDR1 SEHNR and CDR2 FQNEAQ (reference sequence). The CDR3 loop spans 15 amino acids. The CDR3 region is CASSLPTSPQETQYF. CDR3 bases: TGTGCCAGCAGCTTACCGACTAGCCCCCAAGAGACCCAGTACTTC.

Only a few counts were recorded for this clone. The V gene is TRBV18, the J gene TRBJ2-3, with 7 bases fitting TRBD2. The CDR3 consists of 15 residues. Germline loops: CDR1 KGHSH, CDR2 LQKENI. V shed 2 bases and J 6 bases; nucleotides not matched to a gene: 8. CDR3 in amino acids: CASSPTTGGVDTQYF. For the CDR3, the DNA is TGTGCCAGCTCACCAACTACGGGGGGTGTGGATACGCAGTATTTT. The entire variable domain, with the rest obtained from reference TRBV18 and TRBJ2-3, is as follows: NAGVMQNPRHLVRRRGQEARLRCSPMKGHSHVYWYRQLPEEGLKFMVYLQKENIIDESGMPKERFSAEFPKEGPSILRIQQVVRGDSAAYFCASSPTTGGVDTQYFGPGTRLTVL.